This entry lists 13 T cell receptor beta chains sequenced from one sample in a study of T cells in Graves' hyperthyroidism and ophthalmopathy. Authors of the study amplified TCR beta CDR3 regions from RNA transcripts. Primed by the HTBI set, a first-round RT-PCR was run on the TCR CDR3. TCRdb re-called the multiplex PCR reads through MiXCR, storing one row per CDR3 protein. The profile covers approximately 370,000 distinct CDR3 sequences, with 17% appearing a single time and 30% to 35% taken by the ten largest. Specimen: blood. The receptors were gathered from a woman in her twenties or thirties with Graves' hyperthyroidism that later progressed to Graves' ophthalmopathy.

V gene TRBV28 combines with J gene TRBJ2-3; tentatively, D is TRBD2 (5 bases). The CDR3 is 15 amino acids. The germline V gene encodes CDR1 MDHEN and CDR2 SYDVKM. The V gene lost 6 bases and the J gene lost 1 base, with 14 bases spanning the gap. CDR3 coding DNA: TGTGCCAGCAGGCATGAGGGTTGGGGCACAGATACGCAGTATTTT. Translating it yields CASRHEGWGTDTQYF. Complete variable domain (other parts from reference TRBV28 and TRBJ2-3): DVKVTQSSRYLVKRTGEKVFLECVQDMDHENMFWYRQDPGLGLRLIYFSYDVKMKEKGDIPEGYSVSREKKERFSLILESASTNQTSMYLCASRHEGWGTDTQYFGPGTRLTVL.

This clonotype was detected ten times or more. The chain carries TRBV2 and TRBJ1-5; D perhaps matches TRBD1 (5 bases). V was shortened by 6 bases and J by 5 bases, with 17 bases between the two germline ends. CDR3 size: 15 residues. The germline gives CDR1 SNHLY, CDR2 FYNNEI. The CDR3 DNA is TGTGCCAGCAGCGCCCCGGGTGGGGCATATCAGCCCCAGCATTTT. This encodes CASSAPGGAYQPQHF.

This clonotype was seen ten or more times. The CDR3 DNA follows: TGTGCCAGCAGCCCCCCTCTGACAGGAGAAGAGACCCAGTACTTC. Its protein is CASSPPLTGEETQYF. This sequence joins TRBV3-1 and TRBJ2-5, with D perhaps matching TRBD1 (6 bases). The CDR3 consists of 15 residues. From germline, CDR1 is LGHDT and CDR2 YNNKEL (reference sequence). Trimming shortened V by 4 bases and J by 3 bases, and 15 bases separated the two germline ends.

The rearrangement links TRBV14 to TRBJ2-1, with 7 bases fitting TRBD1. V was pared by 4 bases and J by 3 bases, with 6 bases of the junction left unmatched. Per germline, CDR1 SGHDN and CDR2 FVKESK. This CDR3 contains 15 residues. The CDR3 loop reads CASSPRRTGYNEQFF. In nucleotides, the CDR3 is TGTGCCAGCAGCCCGAGAAGGACAGGCTACAATGAGCAGTTCTTC.

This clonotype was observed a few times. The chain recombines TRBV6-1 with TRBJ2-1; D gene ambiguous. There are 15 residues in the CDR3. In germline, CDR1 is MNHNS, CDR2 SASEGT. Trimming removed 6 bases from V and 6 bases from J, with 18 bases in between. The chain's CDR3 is CASSNRGSSGNEQFF. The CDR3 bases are TGTGCCAGCAGCAACCGTGGATCAAGTGGCAATGAGCAGTTCTTC.

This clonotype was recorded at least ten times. This CDR3 reads CASSLEEGSGYTF. Written as DNA, the CDR3 is TGTGCCAGCAGCTTAGAGGAAGGTTCTGGCTACACCTTC. This chain uses TRBV7-9 with TRBJ1-2, with D unclear. This CDR3 has 13 residues. Germline CDR1 is SEHNR and CDR2 is FQNEAQ (reference sequence). Deletions cut 1 base from V and 7 bases from J, with 10 bases between. The full variable domain, with the rest looked up from reference TRBV7-9 and TRBJ1-2, is DTGVSQNPRHKITKRGQNVTFRCDPISEHNRLYWYRQTLGQGPEFLTYFQNEAQLEKSRLLSDRFSAERPKGSFSTLEIQRTEQGDSAMYLCASSLEEGSGYTFGSGTRLTVV.

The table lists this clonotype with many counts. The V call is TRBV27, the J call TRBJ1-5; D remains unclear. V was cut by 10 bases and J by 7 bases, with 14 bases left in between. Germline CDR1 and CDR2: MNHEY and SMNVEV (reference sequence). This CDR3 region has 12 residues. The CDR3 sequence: CATLNPAQPQHF. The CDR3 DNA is TGTGCCACCCTGAATCCAGCGCAGCCCCAGCATTTT.

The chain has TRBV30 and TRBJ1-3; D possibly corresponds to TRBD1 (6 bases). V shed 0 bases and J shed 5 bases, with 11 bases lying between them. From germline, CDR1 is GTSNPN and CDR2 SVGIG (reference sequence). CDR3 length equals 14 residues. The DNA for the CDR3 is TGTGCCTGGAGTGTACGGGACACCCGAAACACCATATATTTT. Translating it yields CAWSVRDTRNTIYF.

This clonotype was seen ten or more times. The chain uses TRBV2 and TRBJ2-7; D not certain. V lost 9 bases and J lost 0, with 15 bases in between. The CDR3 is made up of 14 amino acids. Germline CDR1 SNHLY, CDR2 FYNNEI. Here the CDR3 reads CASSETGSSYEQYF. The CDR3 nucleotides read TGTGCCAGTTCCGAAACGGGTAGCTCCTACGAGCAGTACTTC. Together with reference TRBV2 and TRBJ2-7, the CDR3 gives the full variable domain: EPEVTQTPSHQVTQMGQEVILRCVPISNHLYFYWYRQILGQKVEFLVSFYNNEISEKSEIFDDQFSVERPDGSNFTLKIRSTKLEDSAMYFCASSETGSSYEQYFGPGTRLTVT.

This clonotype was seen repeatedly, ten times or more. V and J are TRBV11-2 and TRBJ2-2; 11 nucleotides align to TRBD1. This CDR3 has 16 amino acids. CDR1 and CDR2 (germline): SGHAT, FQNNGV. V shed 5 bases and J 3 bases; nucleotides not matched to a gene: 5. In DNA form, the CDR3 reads TGTGCCAGCAGCCCGGACAGGGGGCTCGACACCGGGGAGCTGTTTTTT. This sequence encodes CASSPDRGLDTGELFF.

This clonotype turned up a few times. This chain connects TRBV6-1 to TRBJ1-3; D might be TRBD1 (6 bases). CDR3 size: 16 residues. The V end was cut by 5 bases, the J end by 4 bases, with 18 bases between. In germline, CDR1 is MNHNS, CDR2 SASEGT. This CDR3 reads CASSFRQAALGNTIYF. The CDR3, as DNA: TGTGCCAGCAGTTTTCGACAGGCCGCCCTAGGAAACACCATATATTTT.

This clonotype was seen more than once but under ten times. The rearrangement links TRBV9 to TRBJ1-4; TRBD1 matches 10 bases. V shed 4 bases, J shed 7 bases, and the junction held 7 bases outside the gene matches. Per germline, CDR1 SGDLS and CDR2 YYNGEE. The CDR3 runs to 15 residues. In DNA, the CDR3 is TGTGCCAGCAGCCCCCGGGGACAGGGGAGTGAAAAACTGTTTTTT. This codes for CASSPRGQGSEKLFF.

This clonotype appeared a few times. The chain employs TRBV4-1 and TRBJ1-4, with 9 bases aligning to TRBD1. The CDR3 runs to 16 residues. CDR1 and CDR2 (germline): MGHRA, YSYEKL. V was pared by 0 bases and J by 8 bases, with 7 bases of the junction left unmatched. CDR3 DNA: TGCGCCAGCAGCCAAGATGGGGACAGGGATGGCGAAAAACTGTTTTTT. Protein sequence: CASSQDGDRDGEKLFF.